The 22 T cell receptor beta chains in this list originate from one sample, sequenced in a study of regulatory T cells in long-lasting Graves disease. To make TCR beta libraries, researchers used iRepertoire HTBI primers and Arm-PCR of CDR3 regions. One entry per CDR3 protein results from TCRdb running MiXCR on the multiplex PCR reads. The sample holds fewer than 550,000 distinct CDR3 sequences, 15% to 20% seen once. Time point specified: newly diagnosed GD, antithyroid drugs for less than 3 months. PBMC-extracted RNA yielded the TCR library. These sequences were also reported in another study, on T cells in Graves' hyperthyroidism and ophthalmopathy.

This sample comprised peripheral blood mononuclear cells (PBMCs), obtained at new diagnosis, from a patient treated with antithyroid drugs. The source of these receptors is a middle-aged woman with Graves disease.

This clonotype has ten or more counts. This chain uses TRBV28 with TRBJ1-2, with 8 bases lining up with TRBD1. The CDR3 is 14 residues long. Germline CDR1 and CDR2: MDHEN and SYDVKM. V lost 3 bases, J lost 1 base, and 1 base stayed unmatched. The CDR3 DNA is TGTGCCAGCAGTTTCAGGGGGCGTAACTATGGCTACACCTTC. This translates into CASSFRGRNYGYTF.

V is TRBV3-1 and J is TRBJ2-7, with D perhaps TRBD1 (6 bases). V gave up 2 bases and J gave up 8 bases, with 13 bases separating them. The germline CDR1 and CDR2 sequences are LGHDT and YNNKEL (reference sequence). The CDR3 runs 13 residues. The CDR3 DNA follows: TGTGCCAGCAGCCAAATAACAGGGTCACAGCAGTACGTC. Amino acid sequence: CASSQITGSQQYV.

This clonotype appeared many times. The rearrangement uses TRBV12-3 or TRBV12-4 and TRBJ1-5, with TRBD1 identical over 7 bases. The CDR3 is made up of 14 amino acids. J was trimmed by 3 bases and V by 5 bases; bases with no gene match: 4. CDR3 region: CASSTDRDNQPQHF. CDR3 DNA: TGTGCCAGCAGTACCGACAGGGACAATCAGCCCCAGCATTTT.

DNA of the CDR3: TGTGCCAGCAGTTTATCTGTGGGGGGTGGGCGAGATACGCAGTATTTT. It encodes CASSLSVGGGRDTQYF. The genes are TRBV12-3 or TRBV12-4 and TRBJ2-3; possibly TRBD2 for D (6 bases). The CDR3 is 16 residues long. V lost 2 bases and J 5 bases, leaving 17 bases between the germline ends.

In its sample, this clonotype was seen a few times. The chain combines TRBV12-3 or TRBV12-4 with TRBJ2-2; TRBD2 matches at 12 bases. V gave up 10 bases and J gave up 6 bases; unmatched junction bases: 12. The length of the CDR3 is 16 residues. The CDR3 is CANLPTSGGYPGELFF. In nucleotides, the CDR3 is TGTGCCAACCTTCCGACTAGCGGGGGATATCCCGGGGAGCTGTTTTTT.

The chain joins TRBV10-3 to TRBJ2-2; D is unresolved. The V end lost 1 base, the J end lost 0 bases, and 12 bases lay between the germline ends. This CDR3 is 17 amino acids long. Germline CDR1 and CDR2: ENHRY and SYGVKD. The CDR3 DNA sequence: TGTGCCATCAGTGAGTTCGGCGGCCCAACGAACACCGGGGAGCTGTTTTTT. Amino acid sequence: CAISEFGGPTNTGELFF.

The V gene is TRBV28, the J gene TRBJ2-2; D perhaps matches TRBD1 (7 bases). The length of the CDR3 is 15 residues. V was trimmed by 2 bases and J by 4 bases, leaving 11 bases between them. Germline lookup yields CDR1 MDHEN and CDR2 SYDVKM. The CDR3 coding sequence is TGTGCCAGCAGTTTACAGGGGGGTTTCACCGGGGAGCTGTTTTTT. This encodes CASSLQGGFTGELFF.

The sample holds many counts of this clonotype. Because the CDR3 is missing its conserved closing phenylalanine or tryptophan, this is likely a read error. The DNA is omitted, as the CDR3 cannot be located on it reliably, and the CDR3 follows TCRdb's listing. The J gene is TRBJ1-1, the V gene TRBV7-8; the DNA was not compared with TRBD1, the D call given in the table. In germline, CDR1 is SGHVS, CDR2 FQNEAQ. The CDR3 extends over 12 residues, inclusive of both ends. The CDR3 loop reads CAAQEGQGALTL.

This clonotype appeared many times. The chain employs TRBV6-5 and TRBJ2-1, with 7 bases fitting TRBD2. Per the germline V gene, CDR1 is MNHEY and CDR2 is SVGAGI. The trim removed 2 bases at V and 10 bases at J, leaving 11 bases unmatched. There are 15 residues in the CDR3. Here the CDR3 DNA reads TGTGCCAGCAGTTACACCGGGACTAAAGCTCGGGAGCAGTTCTTC. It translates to CASSYTGTKAREQFF.

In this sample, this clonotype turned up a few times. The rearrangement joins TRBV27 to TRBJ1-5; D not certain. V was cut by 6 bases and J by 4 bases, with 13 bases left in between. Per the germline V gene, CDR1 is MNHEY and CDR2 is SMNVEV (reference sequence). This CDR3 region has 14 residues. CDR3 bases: TGTGCCAGCAGCCAAGGGAATAGAAATCAGCCCCAGCATTTT. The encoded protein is CASSQGNRNQPQHF.

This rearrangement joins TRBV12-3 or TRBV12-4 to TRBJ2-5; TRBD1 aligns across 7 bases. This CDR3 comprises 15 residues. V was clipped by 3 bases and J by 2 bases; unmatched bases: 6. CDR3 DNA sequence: TGTGCCAGCAGTTTGCAGGGGGATTATCAAGAGACCCAGTACTTC. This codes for CASSLQGDYQETQYF.

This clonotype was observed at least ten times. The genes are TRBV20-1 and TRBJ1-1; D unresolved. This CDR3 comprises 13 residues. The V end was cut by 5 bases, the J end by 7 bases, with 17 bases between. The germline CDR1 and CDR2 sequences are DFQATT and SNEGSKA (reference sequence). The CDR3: CSALLRVADEAFF. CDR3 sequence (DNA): TGCAGTGCTCTCTTAAGGGTGGCCGATGAAGCTTTCTTT.

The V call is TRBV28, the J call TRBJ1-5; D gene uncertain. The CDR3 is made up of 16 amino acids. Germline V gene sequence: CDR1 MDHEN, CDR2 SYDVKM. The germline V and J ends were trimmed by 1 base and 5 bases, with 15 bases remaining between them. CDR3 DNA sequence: TGTGCCAGCAGTTTATTCGGGTCTCCCGGGTATCAGCCCCAGCATTTT. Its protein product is CASSLFGSPGYQPQHF.

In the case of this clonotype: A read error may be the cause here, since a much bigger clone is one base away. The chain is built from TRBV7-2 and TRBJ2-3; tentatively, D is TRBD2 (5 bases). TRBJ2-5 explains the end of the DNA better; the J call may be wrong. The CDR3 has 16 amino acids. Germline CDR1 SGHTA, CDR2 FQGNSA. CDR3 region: CASSLALGRKTKTQYF. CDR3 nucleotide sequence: TGTGCCAGCAGCTTAGCGCTGGGGAGAAAGACAAAGACCCAGTACTTC.

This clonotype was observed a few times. The CDR3 loop is CASSSGQGWQPQHF. The CDR3, as DNA: TGTGCCAGCAGCTCGGGACAGGGGTGGCAGCCCCAGCATTTT. This chain links TRBV9 with TRBJ1-5; TRBD1 matches at 10 bases. Looked up from germline, CDR1 is SGDLS and CDR2 is YYNGEE. V was pared by 4 bases and J by 7 bases, with 5 bases of the junction left unmatched. The CDR3 spans 14 residues.

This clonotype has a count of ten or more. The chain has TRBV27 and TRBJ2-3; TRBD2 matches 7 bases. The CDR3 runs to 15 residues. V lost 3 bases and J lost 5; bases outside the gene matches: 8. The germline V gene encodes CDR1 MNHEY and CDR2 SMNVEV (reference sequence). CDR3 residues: CASSFGLGGGDTQYF. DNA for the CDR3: TGTGCCAGCAGTTTTGGGCTTGGGGGGGGAGATACGCAGTATTTT.

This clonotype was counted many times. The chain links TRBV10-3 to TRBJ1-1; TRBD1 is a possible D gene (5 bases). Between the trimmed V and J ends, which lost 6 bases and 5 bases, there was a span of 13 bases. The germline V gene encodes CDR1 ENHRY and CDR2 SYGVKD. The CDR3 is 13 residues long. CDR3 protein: CAIRAGDRTEAFF. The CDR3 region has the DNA TGTGCCATCAGGGCGGGGGACCGAACTGAAGCTTTCTTT.

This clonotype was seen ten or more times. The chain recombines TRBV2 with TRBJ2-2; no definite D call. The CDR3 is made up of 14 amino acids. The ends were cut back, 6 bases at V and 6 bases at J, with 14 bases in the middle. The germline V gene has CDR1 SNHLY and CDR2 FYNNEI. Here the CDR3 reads CASSLNRSPGELFF. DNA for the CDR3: TGTGCCAGCAGCTTGAATCGGAGTCCCGGGGAGCTGTTTTTT. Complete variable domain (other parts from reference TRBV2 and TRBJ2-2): EPEVTQTPSHQVTQMGQEVILRCVPISNHLYFYWYRQILGQKVEFLVSFYNNEISEKSEIFDDQFSVERPDGSNFTLKIRSTKLEDSAMYFCASSLNRSPGELFFGEGSRLTVL.

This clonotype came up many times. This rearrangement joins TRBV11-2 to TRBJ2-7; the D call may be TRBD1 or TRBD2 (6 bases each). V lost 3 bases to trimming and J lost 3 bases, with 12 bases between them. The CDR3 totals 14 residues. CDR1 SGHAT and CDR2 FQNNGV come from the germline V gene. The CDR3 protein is CASSFTGARYEQYF. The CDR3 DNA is TGTGCCAGCAGCTTCACGGGGGCGCGCTACGAGCAGTACTTC.

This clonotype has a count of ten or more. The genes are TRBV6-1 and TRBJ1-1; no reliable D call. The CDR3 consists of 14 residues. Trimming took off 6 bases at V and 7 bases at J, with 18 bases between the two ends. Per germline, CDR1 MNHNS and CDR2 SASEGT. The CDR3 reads CASRRYPEEGEAFF. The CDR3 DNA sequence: TGTGCCAGCAGGAGGTACCCCGAAGAGGGTGAAGCTTTCTTT.

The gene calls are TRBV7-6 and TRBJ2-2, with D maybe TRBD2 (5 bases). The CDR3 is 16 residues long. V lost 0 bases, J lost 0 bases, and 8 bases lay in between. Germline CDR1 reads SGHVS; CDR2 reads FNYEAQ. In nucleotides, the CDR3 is TGTGCCAGCAGCTTAGCGGACGGGGCGAACACCGGGGAGCTGTTTTTT. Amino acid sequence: CASSLADGANTGELFF.

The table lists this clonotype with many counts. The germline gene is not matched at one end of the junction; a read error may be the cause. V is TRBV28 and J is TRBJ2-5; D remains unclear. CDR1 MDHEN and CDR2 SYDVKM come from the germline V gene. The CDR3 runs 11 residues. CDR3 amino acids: CACSKQETQYF. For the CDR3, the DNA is TGTGCCTGCAGCAAGCAAGAGACCCAGTACTTC.